This paragraph covers one T cell receptor beta chain sequence. Its recognized antigen is unknown. No base-level quality is on record; no much larger clone is a single base apart. Trimming takes 3 bases from V and 2 bases from J, and the germline ends sit 11 bases apart. CDR1 and CDR2, per the germline V gene (reference sequence), are LNHDA and SQIVND. The CDR3 has 14 amino acids, counting the end cysteine and phenylalanine. The CDR3 DNA has 42 bases and is translated from base 1. Libraries were built with the immunoSEQ multiplex PCR assay. What TCRdb holds here is the immuneACCESS table cut down to in-frame rearrangements. Part of the clones is not present; checked against another copy, under half of the missing clones reflect an unresolved V gene, and the others are unexplained. This sample comprises tens of thousands of clones, approximately 95% of them detected only once. Approximately 0.26% of the sample comes from the top ten.

This entry comes from a study of technical replicates of blood from a few donors (dated by TCRdb to 2016 to 2017). The receptor comes from a human donor in good health. The chain was built from TRBV19 and TRBJ2-7, with TRBD2 perhaps the D gene, on 6 matching bases. The specimen was T cells isolated from PBMCs. The CDR3 sequence is CASSIGTGAYEQYF. The DNA is TGTGCCAGTAGTATCGGGACGGGGGCCTACGAGCAGTACTTC.